The TCR beta chain described here comes from a study of post-analysis software for immune sequencing data. Study-wide findings and caveats: There was significantly lower normalized Chao1 diversity in multiple sclerosis patients than in controls. Pronounced co-clustering by F measure was evident among identically batched samples. Comparison of patients with controls showed five TRBV segments more frequent in patients, TRBV5-6, TRBV5-1 and TRBV20-1 among them.

The germline V gene has CDR1 SGHTA and CDR2 FQGTGA. V lost 5 bases, J lost 7 bases, and 21 bases lay in between. The CDR3 extends over 16 amino acids. About this clonotype: The antigen remains unidentified.

Incorporated into the TCR beta cDNA libraries were unique molecular identifiers, which served to reduce PCR and sequencing biases. Input populations of roughly 1 to 11 million T cells gave rise to around 500,000 cDNA molecules. Each CDR3 protein gets one entry after TCRdb re-called the PCR reads with MiXCR. The sample holds 400,000 to 500,000 distinct CDR3 sequences, approximately 38% seen once. The chain links TRBV7-3 to TRBJ1-5; no firm D call. The material sequenced was blood. This TCR derives from a girl aged 2 to 9 with multiple sclerosis. CDR3 residues: CASSPSPMRVGQPQHF. The CDR3 bases are TGTGCCAGCAGCCCCTCCCCCATGCGGGTAGGCCAGCCCCAGCATTTT. The whole variable domain, remainder taken from reference TRBV7-3 and TRBJ1-5, is GAGVSQTPSNKVTEKGKYVELRCDPISGHTALYWYRQSLGQGPEFLIYFQGTGAADDSGLPNDRFFAVRPEGSVSTLKIQRTERGDSAVYLCASSPSPMRVGQPQHFGDGTRLSIL.